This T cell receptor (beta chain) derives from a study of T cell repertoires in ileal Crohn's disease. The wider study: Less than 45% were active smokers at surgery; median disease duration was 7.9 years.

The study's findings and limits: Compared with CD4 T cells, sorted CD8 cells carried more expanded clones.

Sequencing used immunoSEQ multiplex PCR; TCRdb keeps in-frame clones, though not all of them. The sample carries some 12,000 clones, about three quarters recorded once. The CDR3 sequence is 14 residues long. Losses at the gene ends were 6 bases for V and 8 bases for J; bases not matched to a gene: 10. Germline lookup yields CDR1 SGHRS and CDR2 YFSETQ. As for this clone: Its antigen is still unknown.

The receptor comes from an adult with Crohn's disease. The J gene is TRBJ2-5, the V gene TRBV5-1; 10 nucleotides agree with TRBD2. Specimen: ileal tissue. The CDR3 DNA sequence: TGCGCCAGCACCGAGGGAGCTAGCGGGGGCACCCAGTACTTC. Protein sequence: CASTEGASGGTQYF.